Detailed here is one T cell receptor beta chain. The antigen is undetermined. Repertoires were generated with immunoSEQ multiplex PCR, while TCRdb's copy carries only in-frame clones and drops some. The repertoire holds 440,000 or so clones, roughly nine tenths seen once, with 1.7% in the top ten. The sample is drawn from a study of Ad26.COV2.S vaccination and SARS-CoV-2 variants. Treatment: 19 received Ad26.COV2.S at low or high dose, single or two shots; five or six received placebo; per-sample allocation not given. Repertoires come from day 63 after the first vaccine or placebo injection. Germline CDR1 reads SGHAT; CDR2 reads FQDESV (reference sequence). Trimming took 4 bases from V and 0 from J; bases not matched to a gene: 7. The CDR3 runs to 16 residues. Whole-study results and caveats: Measures of TCR breadth and depth may have fallen short of total T cell responses.

The chain carries TRBV11-1 and TRBJ2-7, with 9 bases aligning to TRBD2. This TCR was sampled from a person aged 18-65 years who received the Ad26.COV2.S COVID-19 vaccine or a placebo. Sequencing was performed on peripheral blood, taken in a trial of Ad26.COV2.S vaccine versus placebo. CDR3 bases: TGTGCCAGCAGCTCGCAGCGGGAGGCTTACTCCTACGAGCAGTACTTC. It yields the protein CASSSQREAYSYEQYF.